The 6 T cell receptor beta chains in this list originate from one sample, sequenced in a study of CD4 T cells in relation to SARS-CoV-2 and coronaviruses. The unexposed donors gave CD4+ T cells in 2011-2018, prior to COVID-19. CD4+ T cells were isolated from the cells after around 11 days of culture. Sequenced by immunoSEQ multiplex PCR; TCRdb stores in-frame clones only, minus some. The sample has approximately 19,000 clones, less than 80% seen once. Antigens of these TCRs are unknown. Sequenced sample: CD4+ T cells from PBMCs, cultured in vitro. The receptors were gathered from a human donor in good health.

This clone came up a few times. This rearrangement joins TRBV2 to TRBJ1-5; D is unclear. V was trimmed by 2 bases and J by 4 bases, leaving 12 bases between them. The CDR3 consists of 15 residues. Germline V gene lookup returns CDR1 SNHLY and CDR2 FYNNEI. In DNA form, the CDR3 reads TGTGCCAGCAGTGAACTCCAGACAACTAATCAGCCCCAGCATTTT. Encoded protein: CASSELQTTNQPQHF.

In this sample, this clone turned up once. The J gene is TRBJ2-3, the V gene TRBV5-1; maybe TRBD2 (5 bases). Trimming removed 4 bases from V and 0 bases from J, with 15 bases in between. This CDR3 comprises 16 residues. Per the germline V gene, CDR1 is SGHRS and CDR2 is YFSETQ. CDR3 DNA: TGCGCCAGCAGCCCGACGGTAACGGGGAGCACAGATACGCAGTATTTT. Encoded protein: CASSPTVTGSTDTQYF. Full variable domain (remainder filled in from reference TRBV5-1 and TRBJ2-3): KAGVTQTPRYLIKTRGQQVTLSCSPISGHRSVSWYQQTPGQGLQFLFEYFSETQRNKGNFPGRFSGRQFSNSRSEMNVSTLELGDSALYLCASSPTVTGSTDTQYFGPGTRLTVL.

The chain combines TRBV6-5 with TRBJ1-2; possible D gene TRBD1, 5 bases. Trimming cost V 0 bases and J 3 bases, with 11 bases left between them. The CDR3 consists of 15 residues. Germline V gives CDR1 MNHEY, CDR2 SVGAGI. CDR3 nucleotide sequence: TGTGCCAGCAGTTACTCGACGTCGGGGGACTATGGCTACACCTTC. As protein: CASSYSTSGDYGYTF.

The V and J genes are TRBV6-1 and TRBJ1-2; tentatively, D is TRBD1 (5 bases). Trimming left V 3 bases short and J 0 bases short, with 8 bases between. CDR1 and CDR2 from the germline V gene are MNHNS and SASEGT. The CDR3 length is 14 residues. Written as DNA, the CDR3 is TGTGCCAGCAGTGAGACAGCAGCTAACTATGGCTACACCTTC. Translated: CASSETAANYGYTF.

The rearrangement uses TRBV7-2 and TRBJ1-5; TRBD1 aligns across 7 bases. The CDR3 runs 14 residues. Germline V gene sequence: CDR1 SGHTA, CDR2 FQGNSA. The J segment lost 6 bases and the V segment lost 4 bases, leaving 6 bases of the junction unmatched. The CDR3 nucleotides read TGTGCCAGCAGCTCTAGACAGGGAGTTCAGCCCCAGCATTTT. Residues: CASSSRQGVQPQHF.

CDR3 loop: CASSSYSGRSRHEQYF. The CDR3 nucleotides read TGCGCCAGCAGCTCCTATAGCGGGAGGTCCCGTCACGAGCAGTACTTC. The rearrangement uses TRBV5-1 and TRBJ2-7; TRBD2 agrees at 10 bases. The germline CDR1 and CDR2 sequences are SGHRS and YFSETQ. This CDR3 has 16 residues. V gave up 3 bases and J gave up 5 bases; unmatched junction bases: 11.